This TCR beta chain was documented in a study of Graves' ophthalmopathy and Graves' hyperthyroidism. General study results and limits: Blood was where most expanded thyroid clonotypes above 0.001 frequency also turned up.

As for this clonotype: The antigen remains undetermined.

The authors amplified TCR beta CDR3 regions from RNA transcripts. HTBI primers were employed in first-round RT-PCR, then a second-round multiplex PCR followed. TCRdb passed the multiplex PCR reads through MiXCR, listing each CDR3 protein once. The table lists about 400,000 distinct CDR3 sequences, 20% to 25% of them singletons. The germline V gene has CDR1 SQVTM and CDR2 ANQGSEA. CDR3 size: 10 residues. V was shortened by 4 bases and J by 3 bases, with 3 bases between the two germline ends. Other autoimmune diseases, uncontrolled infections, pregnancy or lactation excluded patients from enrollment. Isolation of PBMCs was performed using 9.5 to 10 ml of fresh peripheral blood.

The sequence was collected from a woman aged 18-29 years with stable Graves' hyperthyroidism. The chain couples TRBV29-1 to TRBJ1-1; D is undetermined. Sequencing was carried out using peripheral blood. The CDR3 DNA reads TGCAGCGTTGGTCACACTGAAGCTTTCTTT. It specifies CSVGHTEAFF.